A single sample is the source of the 25 T cell receptor beta chains below, sequenced in a study of T cells after posttransplantation cyclophosphamide. Assay used: immunoSEQ multiplex PCR; TCRdb lists only in-frame clones, some missing. The sample is made up of under 45,000 clones, none counted only once. The sample was PBMCs. All receptors come from a man aged 30 to 45 in good health and a related stem cell transplant donor.

This chain links TRBV5-1 with TRBJ2-5; D is possibly TRBD2 (7 bases). Germline CDR1 SGHRS, CDR2 YFSETQ. V was trimmed by 0 bases and J by 3 bases, leaving 15 bases between them. The CDR3 is made up of 16 amino acids. The CDR3 is CASSLGGGAGEETQYF. CDR3 coding DNA: TGCGCCAGCAGCTTGGGAGGGGGGGCCGGCGAAGAGACCCAGTACTTC.

This clone was detected many times. V usage is TRBV6-2 or TRBV6-3 and J usage is TRBJ1-2; TRBD1 might be the D (6 bases). The CDR3 is 12 residues long. Germline lookup yields CDR1 MNHEY and CDR2 SVGEGT. V lost 10 bases and J lost 2, with 11 bases in between. In nucleotides, the CDR3 is TGTGCCACCCAACAGGGAAACTATGGCTACACCTTC. Translating it yields CATQQGNYGYTF.

This clone was seen repeatedly, ten times or more. The chain couples TRBV4-2 to TRBJ1-6, with 7 bases lining up with TRBD1. The CDR3 spans 17 residues. Germline CDR1 and CDR2: LGHNA and YNFKEQ. Trimming cost V 0 bases and J 8 bases; bases outside gene matches: 10. In DNA form, the CDR3 reads TGTGCCAGCAGCCAAGAACGACAGGGAGGTTATGATTCACCCCTCCACTTT. It translates to CASSQERQGGYDSPLHF.

V gene TRBV7-3 combines with J gene TRBJ2-5; D gene unclear. Germline V gene data show CDR1 as SGHTA and CDR2 as FQGTGA. Trimming pared 2 bases from V and 4 bases from J, leaving 8 bases between. This CDR3 spans 13 amino acids. The CDR3 loop is CASSLGPGETQYF. The CDR3 DNA sequence: TGTGCCAGCAGCTTAGGGCCCGGAGAGACCCAGTACTTC.

This clone was found many times. This chain joins TRBV19 and TRBJ2-5; TRBD1 matches at 8 bases. Germline V gene data show CDR1 as LNHDA and CDR2 as SQIVND (reference sequence). V dropped 9 bases and J dropped 5; count of bases not matched to a gene: 11. The CDR3 runs 14 residues. Written as DNA, the CDR3 is TGTGCCAGAATCCCTCAGGGGGCGGTGGAGACCCAGTACTTC. Its protein product is CARIPQGAVETQYF.

V and J are TRBV27 and TRBJ2-7, with no clear D. V lost 7 bases to trimming and J lost 6 bases, with 10 bases between them. This CDR3 contains 11 residues. Germline V lookup: CDR1 MNHEY, CDR2 SMNVEV (reference sequence). The CDR3 DNA sequence: TGTGCCAGCACCCTGGGCCGCGAGCAGTACTTC. Its translation is CASTLGREQYF.

There are many counts of this clone. V is TRBV19 and J is TRBJ2-5; 10 nucleotides match TRBD1. Germline assignment: CDR1 LNHDA and CDR2 SQIVND (reference sequence). Trimming removed 5 bases from V and 0 bases from J; junction bases left unmatched: 3. The CDR3 has 15 residues. CDR3 sequence (DNA): TGTGCCAGTAGTGATGGACAGGGGGACCAAGAGACCCAGTACTTC. It translates to CASSDGQGDQETQYF.

The chain has TRBV9 and TRBJ2-5; D uncertain. Trimming left V 2 bases short and J 5 bases short, with 10 bases between. This CDR3 has 13 residues. Germline CDR1 is SGDLS and CDR2 is YYNGEE. The CDR3 nucleotides are TGTGCCAGCAGCGTCATGGAAGGGGAGACCCAGTACTTC. Encoded protein: CASSVMEGETQYF. The whole variable domain, filled in from reference TRBV9 and TRBJ2-5, reads DSGVTQTPKHLITATGQRVTLRCSPRSGDLSVYWYQQSLDQGLQFLIQYYNGEERAKGNILERFSAQQFPDLHSELNLSSLELGDSALYFCASSVMEGETQYFGPGTRLLVL.

In its sample, this clone was seen many times. The chain is built from TRBV7-9 and TRBJ1-1; D gene ambiguous. V shed 7 bases and J shed 7 bases, with 16 bases lying between them. CDR3 length: 13 amino acids. Germline values: CDR1 SEHNR, CDR2 FQNEAQ (reference sequence). DNA for the CDR3: TGTGCCAGCACTCGGGGTCGGTCGGATGAAGCTTTCTTT. Translating gives CASTRGRSDEAFF.

In this sample, this clone turned up many times. The J gene is TRBJ2-1, the V gene TRBV5-4; TRBD2 matches at 10 bases. Unmatched junction bases numbered 7, after V lost 4 bases and J lost 6 bases. The CDR3 covers 15 residues. CDR1 and CDR2 (germline): SGHNT, YYREEE (reference sequence). CDR3 nucleotides: TGTGCCAGCAGCCCCAGCGGGGGGGCCCTCAATGAGCAGTTCTTC. This translates into CASSPSGGALNEQFF.

This clone was counted between two and nine times. V is TRBV4-1 and J is TRBJ1-4; TRBD1 might be the D (5 bases). V was pared by 0 bases and J by 10 bases, with 9 bases between. CDR1 and CDR2 (germline): MGHRA, YSYEKL. The CDR3 is 13 amino acids. CDR3: CASSQDEGLKLFF. The CDR3 coding sequence is TGCGCCAGCAGCCAAGATGAGGGACTAAAACTGTTTTTT.

This clone was counted a few times. The J gene is TRBJ2-3, the V gene TRBV5-1; 10 bases fit TRBD2. CDR3 length: 15 amino acids. V dropped 6 bases and J dropped 6; count of bases not matched to a gene: 10. CDR1 is SGHRS, CDR2 YFSETQ, per germline. The CDR3 region is CASMPLAGAGDTQYF. DNA of the CDR3: TGCGCCAGCATGCCTCTAGCGGGGGCGGGGGATACGCAGTATTTT.

This clone was counted ten times or more. The chain uses TRBV2 and TRBJ1-5, with 8 bases lining up with TRBD1. CDR1 is SNHLY and CDR2 is FYNNEI in the germline V gene. The CDR3 loop spans 14 amino acids. The V and J ends lost 2 bases and 6 bases, in that order; junction bases with no gene match: 3. This CDR3 is CASSEQGAVQPQHF. CDR3 DNA: TGTGCCAGCAGTGAACAGGGGGCCGTTCAGCCCCAGCATTTT. Full variable domain (rest looked up from reference TRBV2 and TRBJ1-5): EPEVTQTPSHQVTQMGQEVILRCVPISNHLYFYWYRQILGQKVEFLVSFYNNEISEKSEIFDDQFSVERPDGSNFTLKIRSTKLEDSAMYFCASSEQGAVQPQHFGDGTRLSIL.

This clone was counted many times. This chain uses TRBV12-3 or TRBV12-4 with TRBJ2-1, with D perhaps matching TRBD2 (6 bases). This CDR3 contains 12 residues. The V and J ends lost 2 bases and 9 bases respectively, with 8 bases between them. CDR3 nucleotide sequence: TGTGCCAGCAGTTTATCCGGGGGTGAGCAGTTCTTC. This encodes CASSLSGGEQFF.

A few counts support this clone. V usage is TRBV9 and J usage is TRBJ2-3, with 9 bases identical to TRBD1. This CDR3 region has 16 residues. J gave up 3 bases and V 4 bases, and 9 bases lay outside the gene matches. Germline loops: CDR1 SGDLS, CDR2 YYNGEE. The CDR3, as DNA: TGTGCCAGCAGCTTCCACAGGGGGCAGAGGACAGATACGCAGTATTTT. Protein sequence: CASSFHRGQRTDTQYF.

This clone was observed at least ten times. The chain combines TRBV6-4 with TRBJ2-2; D call uncertain. The CDR3 has 15 amino acids. V lost 3 bases and J 0 bases, leaving 8 bases between the germline ends. Germline V gene data show CDR1 as MRHNA and CDR2 as SNTAGT. The CDR3 loop reads CASSESAANTGELFF. CDR3 in DNA: TGTGCCAGCAGTGAGAGCGCGGCGAACACCGGGGAGCTGTTTTTT.

The chain joins TRBV5-1 to TRBJ2-2, with D tentatively TRBD1 (6 bases). CDR3 length: 15 residues. Germline V CDR1 and CDR2: SGHRS, YFSETQ. V lost 3 bases to trimming and J lost 0 bases, with 9 bases between them. CDR3 protein: CASSWDTANTGELFF. In DNA form, the CDR3 reads TGCGCCAGCAGCTGGGACACCGCGAACACCGGGGAGCTGTTTTTT.

This clone was counted only a few times. The chain couples TRBV19 to TRBJ1-1; a possible D gene is TRBD1 (5 bases). The V end lost 4 bases, the J end lost 5 bases, and 14 bases lay between the germline ends. The CDR3 length is 14 residues. Per the germline V gene, CDR1 is LNHDA and CDR2 is SQIVND (reference sequence). CDR3 DNA: TGTGCCAGTAGTACAGTCCCGGGACTGACTGAAGCTTTCTTT. Translating it yields CASSTVPGLTEAFF.

By share of the sample, this clone is medium-sized (0.01 to 0.1%). The chain is built from TRBV4-1 and TRBJ1-1; 10 positions agree with TRBD1. CDR3 length equals 18 residues. CDR1 and CDR2 from the germline V gene are MGHRA and YSYEKL. Trimming at V came to 6 bases and at J to 3 bases, leaving 16 bases not matched to a gene. The CDR3 spells CASRPGTGVLSGDTEAFF. DNA of the CDR3: TGCGCCAGCAGACCCGGGACAGGGGTTTTGTCGGGGGACACTGAAGCTTTCTTT.

This clone was counted ten times or more. The V and J genes are TRBV6-2 or TRBV6-3 and TRBJ1-2; D unclear. With 3 bases removed from V and 7 bases from J, the gap between germline ends came to 12 bases. CDR1 and CDR2 (germline): MNHEY, SVGEGT. The CDR3 totals 13 residues. The DNA for the CDR3 is TGTGCCAGCAGTTATACGGGGAACCGTGGCTACACCTTC. It translates to CASSYTGNRGYTF.

Many counts were recorded for this clone. The chain recombines TRBV6-6 with TRBJ1-4; 7 bases are a match to TRBD1. Germline V lookup: CDR1 MNHNY, CDR2 SVGAGI (reference sequence). The CDR3 loop spans 15 amino acids. With V trimmed by 4 bases and J by 4 bases, 6 bases remained unmatched. In DNA form, the CDR3 reads TGTGCCAGCAGTTCCCCCAGGGGGGTTAATGAAAAACTGTTTTTT. Encoded protein: CASSSPRGVNEKLFF.

This clone was found many times. This rearrangement joins TRBV27 to TRBJ2-3; 8 positions agree with TRBD2. The germline V gene encodes CDR1 MNHEY and CDR2 SMNVEV (reference sequence). Trimming removed 6 bases from V and 8 bases from J; junction bases left unmatched: 13. The CDR3 runs to 15 residues. The CDR3 sequence is CASRRTSGTSGTQYF. The CDR3 nucleotides read TGTGCCAGCAGGCGTACTAGCGGAACAAGTGGTACGCAGTATTTT.

Many counts were recorded for this clone. The genes are TRBV27 and TRBJ2-5; a weak D match, TRBD2 (6 bases). Looked up from germline, CDR1 is MNHEY and CDR2 is SMNVEV (reference sequence). The V end lost 7 bases, the J end lost 5 bases, and 17 bases lay between the germline ends. The CDR3 totals 14 residues. Here the CDR3 reads CASTPFGGAETQYF. CDR3 nucleotides: TGTGCCAGCACCCCTTTCGGCGGGGCTGAGACCCAGTACTTC.

In this sample, this clone turned up many times. The CDR3 protein is CASSLDRGEAFF. In DNA, the CDR3 is TGTGCCAGCAGTTTAGACAGGGGCGAAGCTTTCTTT. The rearrangement uses TRBV27 and TRBJ1-1; 8 nucleotides line up with TRBD1. Per the germline V gene, CDR1 is MNHEY and CDR2 is SMNVEV (reference sequence). The CDR3 totals 12 residues. V shed 2 bases, J shed 8 bases, and the junction held 1 base outside the gene matches.

Ten or more counts support this clone. CDR3 sequence: CASTWTGSGEQYF. The CDR3 bases are TGTGCCAGCACCTGGACAGGGTCGGGGGAGCAGTACTTC. This chain uses TRBV6-5 with TRBJ2-7; 8 bases line up with TRBD1. CDR1 is MNHEY, CDR2 SVGAGI, per germline. This CDR3 is 13 amino acids long. J gave up 7 bases and V 7 bases, and 9 bases lay outside the gene matches.